This T cell receptor beta chain emerged from a study of cytomegalovirus exposure and HLA in healthy donors. Study-level findings and limits: For TCR beta chains, V- and J-gene trimming was later linked to a missense DCLRE1C variant. Cytomegalovirus-associated status was assigned to roughly 160 TCR beta chains. While the bulk of TCR sequences proved rare, some public TCRs turned up in many donors. A later analysis reportedly found fewer N-insertions in an Asian-associated ancestry cluster than the roughly 730-donor mean.

To note about this clone: What it binds is unknown.

PCR primers comprised 60 Vbeta and 13 Jbeta primers. Profiling relied on immunoSEQ multiplex PCR, and the TCRdb table lists in-frame clones only, not all of them. Here the sample spans under 200,000 clones, 65% to 70% being singletons. The CDR3 consists of 17 residues. Per germline, CDR1 GTSNPN and CDR2 SVGIG (reference sequence). Trimming took 2 bases from V and 1 from J; bases not matched to a gene: 7. This chain connects TRBV30 to TRBJ2-3; TRBD2 agrees at 12 bases. The sample consisted of PBMCs. The origin of this receptor is a woman under 30 in good health and CMV-seropositive. CDR3 nucleotide sequence: TGTGCCTGGAGTCCACTCCGACTAGCGGGGGGCACAGATACGCAGTATTTT. This sequence encodes CAWSPLRLAGGTDTQYF.